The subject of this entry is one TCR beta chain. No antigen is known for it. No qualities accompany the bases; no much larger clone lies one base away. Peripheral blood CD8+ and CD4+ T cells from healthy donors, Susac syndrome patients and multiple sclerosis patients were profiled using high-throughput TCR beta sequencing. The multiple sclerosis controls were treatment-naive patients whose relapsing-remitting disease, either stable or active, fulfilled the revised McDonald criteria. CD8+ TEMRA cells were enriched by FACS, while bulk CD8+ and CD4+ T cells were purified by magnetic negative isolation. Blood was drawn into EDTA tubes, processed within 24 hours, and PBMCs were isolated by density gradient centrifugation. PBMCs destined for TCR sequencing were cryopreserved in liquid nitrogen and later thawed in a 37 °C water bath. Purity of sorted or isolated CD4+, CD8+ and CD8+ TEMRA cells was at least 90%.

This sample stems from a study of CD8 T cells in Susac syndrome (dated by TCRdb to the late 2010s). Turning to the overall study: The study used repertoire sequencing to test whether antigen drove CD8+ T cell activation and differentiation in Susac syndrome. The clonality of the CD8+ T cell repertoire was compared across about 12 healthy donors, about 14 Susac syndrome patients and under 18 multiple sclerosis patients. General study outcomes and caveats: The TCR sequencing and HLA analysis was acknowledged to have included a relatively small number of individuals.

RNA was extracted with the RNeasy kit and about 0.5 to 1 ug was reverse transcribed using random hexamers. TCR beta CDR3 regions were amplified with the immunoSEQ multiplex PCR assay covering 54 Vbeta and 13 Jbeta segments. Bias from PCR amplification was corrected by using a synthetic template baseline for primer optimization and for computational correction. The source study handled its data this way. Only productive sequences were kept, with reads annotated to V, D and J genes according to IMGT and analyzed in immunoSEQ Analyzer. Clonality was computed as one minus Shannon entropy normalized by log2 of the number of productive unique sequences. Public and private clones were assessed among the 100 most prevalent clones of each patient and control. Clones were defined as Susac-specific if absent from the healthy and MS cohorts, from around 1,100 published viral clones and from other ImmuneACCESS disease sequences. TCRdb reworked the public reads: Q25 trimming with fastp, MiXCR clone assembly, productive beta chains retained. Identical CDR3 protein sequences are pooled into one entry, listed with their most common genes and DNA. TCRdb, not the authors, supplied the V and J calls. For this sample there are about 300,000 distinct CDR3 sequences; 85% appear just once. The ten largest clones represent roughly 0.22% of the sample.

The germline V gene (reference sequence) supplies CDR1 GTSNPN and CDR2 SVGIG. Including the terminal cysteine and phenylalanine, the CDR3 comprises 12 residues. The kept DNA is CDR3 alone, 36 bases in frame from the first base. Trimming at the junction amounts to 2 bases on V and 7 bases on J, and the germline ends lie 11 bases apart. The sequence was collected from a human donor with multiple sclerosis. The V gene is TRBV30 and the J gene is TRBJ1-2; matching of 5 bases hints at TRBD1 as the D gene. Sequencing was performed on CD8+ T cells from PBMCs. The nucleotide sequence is TGTGCCTGGAGTCCGGGACTGAGTGGCTACACCTTC. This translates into CAWSPGLSGYTF.